This T cell receptor (beta chain) was sequenced in a study of T cells in women clearing cervical HPV infection. Study-level information: With HLA typing for only a few women, HLA confounding remains possible.

V gave up 2 bases and J gave up 1 base, with 14 bases separating them. This CDR3 contains 15 residues. CDR1 is DFQATT, CDR2 SNEGSKA, per germline (reference sequence). Prevalent HPV16 infections were excluded; only incident single HPV16 infections included. MY09/MY11 PCR detected cervical HPV DNA; dot-blot assigned genotypes. Genomic DNA, averaging approximately 1,200 ng per sample, yielded TCR beta CDR3 via immunoSEQ. TCRdb's copy holds only in-frame clones and misses some; the assay was immunoSEQ multiplex PCR. The table counts some 30,000 clones; around 1.6% lies in the top ten. Concerning this clone: The read gets to within 3 residues of the CDR3 end, and the germline J gene fills in the rest.

Input material: blood buffy coat. The V gene is TRBV20-1, the J gene TRBJ2-5; D gene unclear. The TCR sequence derives from a woman aged 18-69 years with a cervical HPV16 infection that either progressed to CIN3+ or cleared (not recorded which). Partial CDR3 DNA: TGCAGTGCTAGACAGGTTTCATTTCCCCAAGAGACC. Its protein is CSARQVSFPQET. The CDR3 as a whole reads CSARQVSFPQETQYF.